The source of this T cell receptor (beta chain) is a study of blood T cell repertoires in COVID-19. Germline CDR1 and CDR2: LGHDT and YNNKEL (reference sequence). The CDR3 spans 16 residues. The V end lost 1 base, the J end lost 4 bases, and 16 bases lay between the germline ends. Repertoires were generated with immunoSEQ multiplex PCR, while TCRdb's copy carries only in-frame clones and drops some. This table has tens of thousands of clones, roughly 74% appearing once. This clonotype was obtained from an elderly man with acute or convalescent COVID-19. The specimen was peripheral blood. The chain couples TRBV3-1 (or the pseudogene TRBV3-2) to TRBJ2-5, with D perhaps matching TRBD2 (6 bases). The CDR3 region has the DNA TGTGCCAGCAGCCAAGTTAAAGTGGCTAGCGTAGAGACCCAGTACTTC. It codes for CASSQVKVASVETQYF.